A single sample is the source of the 2 T cell receptor beta chains below, sequenced in a study of regulatory T cells in long-lasting Graves disease. Through Arm-PCR of CDR3 regions and iRepertoire HTBI primers, TCR beta libraries were built. TCRdb passed the multiplex PCR reads through MiXCR, listing each CDR3 protein once. Of about 520,000 distinct CDR3 sequences in the sample, around 12% were seen once. The sample's time point: newly diagnosed GD, antithyroid drugs for less than 3 months. RNA from PBMCs was the source of the TCR library. This sample also appeared in a second study, on T cells in Graves' hyperthyroidism and ophthalmopathy.

Sequencing was performed on peripheral blood mononuclear cells (PBMCs), taken at new diagnosis, from a patient treated with antithyroid drugs. These receptors all come from a woman in her thirties with Graves disease.

The chain joins TRBV6-1 to TRBJ1-1; 8 bases fit TRBD1. The germline CDR1 and CDR2 sequences are MNHNS and SASEGT. V shed 6 bases and J 0 bases; nucleotides not matched to a gene: 9. The CDR3 consists of 16 residues. CDR3 loop: CASRLKGTGMNTEAFF. In DNA form, the CDR3 reads TGTGCCAGCAGACTAAAAGGGACAGGCATGAACACTGAAGCTTTCTTT.

This clonotype showed up many times. The chain recombines TRBV7-2 with TRBJ1-5; TRBD1 is a possible D gene (6 bases). V was trimmed by 4 bases and J by 4 bases, leaving 11 bases between them. This CDR3 has 14 residues. Germline loops: CDR1 SGHTA, CDR2 FQGNSA. The CDR3 spells CASSSQQGNQPQHF. In DNA, the CDR3 is TGTGCCAGCAGCTCGCAACAGGGAAATCAGCCCCAGCATTTT. The full variable domain, its missing parts supplied by reference TRBV7-2 and TRBJ1-5, is GAGVSQSPSNKVTEKGKDVELRCDPISGHTALYWYRQSLGQGLEFLIYFQGNSAPDKSGLPSDRFSAERTGGSVSTLTIQRTQQEDSAVYLCASSSQQGNQPQHFGDGTRLSIL.